Detailed here is one T cell receptor (beta chain). As yet, its antigen is unknown. These data belong to a study of radiotherapy plus CTLA-4 blockade in lung cancer. Notes on the study in general: With interferon-beta, early dynamics of blood T cell clones were reported to best predict response. Clones of tumor-derived TCRs expanded in blood after radiotherapy plus ipilimumab.

TCRdb's table, derived via immunoSEQ multiplex PCR, lists solely in-frame clones and lacks some. The table has fewer than 70,000 clones, less than 80% seen once. This CDR3 has 17 residues. The germline V and J ends were trimmed by 3 bases and 0 bases, with 15 bases remaining between them. The germline V gene has CDR1 KGHSH and CDR2 LQKENI. This specimen consisted of peripheral blood, obtained from a patient treated with radiotherapy plus ipilimumab. The V call is TRBV18, the J call TRBJ1-5, with TRBD1 as a possible D gene (6 bases). This TCR was recovered from a human donor with non-small cell lung cancer who had a complete response to radiotherapy plus ipilimumab. In DNA, the CDR3 is TGTGCCAGCTCACCTAACCCGACAGGATATAGCAATCAGCCCCAGCATTTT. Protein: CASSPNPTGYSNQPQHF.